A selection of T cell receptor beta chains follows, all from one sample in a study of Graves' ophthalmopathy and Graves' hyperthyroidism. Each CDR3 protein gets one entry after TCRdb re-called the multiplex PCR reads with MiXCR. The repertoire holds around 340,000 distinct CDR3 sequences, with roughly 17% as singletons. Sequenced: peripheral blood. The source is an adult man with Graves' ophthalmopathy. CDR3s include the opening cysteine and the closing phenylalanine or tryptophan.

TRBJ2-2	TRBV20-1	CSARGTGGFRDTGELFF
TRBJ1-1	TRBV14	CASSQALGPGTEAFF
TRBJ2-4	TRBV11-2	CASSLGEAGEGYF
TRBJ1-1	TRBV7-2	CASTNQGWNTEAFF
TRBJ1-2	TRBV2	CASSALGQANYGYTF
TRBJ2-5	TRBV5-1	CASSFRQGQETQYF
TRBJ2-7	TRBV20-1	CSASSPSGYEQYF
TRBJ1-5	TRBV6-1	CASSTLDNQPQHF
TRBJ2-2	TRBV11-2	CASSATGGMNTGELFF
TRBJ1-5	TRBV6-2/TRBV6-3	CASSYPGGVGQPQHF
TRBJ2-6	TRBV28	CASTPPGTSGANVLTF
TRBJ1-1	TRBV2	CASSYQGYTEAFF
TRBJ1-5	TRBV12-3/TRBV12-4	CASSSGTPSNQPQHF
TRBJ2-5	TRBV9	CASSVSVRNQETQYF
TRBJ2-5	TRBV18	CASSPPDGQQETQYF
TRBJ2-2	TRBV28	CASSFRTGRRTGELFF
TRBJ2-7	TRBV6-5	CALGGAGGGEQYF
TRBJ2-3	TRBV25-1	CASSELAGGVTDTQYF
TRBJ2-7	TRBV2	CASSEGMDYEQYF
TRBJ2-2	TRBV11-2	CASSLAGITGELFF
TRBJ1-6	TRBV18	CASSANPAGSNNSPLHF
TRBJ1-5	TRBV28	CASSQWGEYSNQPQHF
TRBJ2-2	TRBV3-1	CASSQEDSGRVSGELFF
TRBJ2-5	TRBV20-1	CSASGGGFQETQYF
TRBJ2-7	TRBV5-1	CASSPGQGAVSYEQYF
TRBJ1-1	TRBV5-1	CASSLSQGDAEAFF
TRBJ1-2	TRBV10-3	CAISGGRGDYGYTF
TRBJ2-7	TRBV6-1	CASSPKEARREQYF
TRBJ2-5	TRBV30	CAWSSSGGTQYF
TRBJ2-7	TRBV14	CASSQVGLAGGRSYEQYF
TRBJ1-2	TRBV19	CASSILEGRNYGYTF
TRBJ2-5	TRBV5-5	CASSFIAGGFQETQYF
TRBJ2-5	TRBV2	CAIRAGTSGQETQYF
TRBJ2-2	TRBV5-1	CASSAGGANTGELFF
TRBJ2-5	TRBV28	CASSLIGQGTRETQYF
TRBJ2-2	TRBV5-1	CASSWTGTVNTGELFF
TRBJ2-7	TRBV12-3/TRBV12-4	CASSPPGGVPYEQYF
TRBJ2-5	TRBV6-5	CASSYGAGGRTGETQYF
TRBJ1-5	TRBV15	CATSSDQTNQPQHF
TRBJ2-7	TRBV27	CASSPIKGHDEQYF
TRBJ2-4	TRBV28	CASTLRWGRNIQYF
TRBJ2-7	TRBV5-1	CASSSTAIWGEQYF
TRBJ1-1	TRBV12-3/TRBV12-4	CAHRDSTEAFF
TRBJ1-1	TRBV30	CAWDRVNTEAFF
TRBJ2-6	TRBV11-2	CASSLGSGPGANVLTF
TRBJ2-2	TRBV6-5	CASSGQGIGELFF